A single sample is the source of the 27 T cell receptor beta chains below, sequenced in a study of blood T cell repertoires in COVID-19. The data were produced by immunoSEQ multiplex PCR, yet TCRdb's version contains in-frame clones alone and is incomplete. This table has about 210,000 clones, about 81% appearing once. Sequencing used PBMCs or T cells enriched from blood (not recorded which). Receptors were obtained from a man aged 40-50 years who had recovered from COVID-19.

CDR3 sequence (DNA): TGTGCCACCAAGGACAGGGACACCGGGGAGCTGTTTTTT. Translated, it gives CATKDRDTGELFF. The chain couples TRBV24-1 to TRBJ2-2; 8 bases align to TRBD1. The germline V gene encodes CDR1 KGHDR and CDR2 SFDVKD. CDR3 size: 13 residues. V trimming: 8 bases; J trimming: 3 bases; junction bases outside the gene matches: 1.

The chain has TRBV30 and TRBJ2-1; TRBD2 matches 7 bases. This CDR3 contains 13 residues. CDR1 and CDR2 (germline): GTSNPN, SVGIG (reference sequence). The V gene end was trimmed by 4 bases and the J gene end by 4 bases; junction bases not matched to a gene: 4. CDR3 sequence (DNA): TGTGCCTGGAATCTAGCGGCATACAATGAGCAGTTCTTC. Its protein product is CAWNLAAYNEQFF. Full variable domain (remainder filled in from reference TRBV30 and TRBJ2-1): SQTIHQWPATLVQPVGSPLSLECTVEGTSNPNLYWYRQAAGRGLQLLFYSVGIGQISSEVPQNLSASRPQDRQFILSSKKLLLSDSGFYLCAWNLAAYNEQFFGPGTRLTVL.

This clone turned up a few times. This chain connects TRBV2 to TRBJ2-7, with a tentative D call TRBD2 (5 bases). CDR3 length equals 13 residues. V gave up 4 bases and J gave up 7 bases, with 14 bases separating them. The germline CDR1 and CDR2 sequences are SNHLY and FYNNEI. CDR3 in DNA: TGTGCCAGCAGTGTTCGGATGGGAGAAGAGCAGTACTTC. Protein sequence: CASSVRMGEEQYF.

The genes are TRBV7-6 and TRBJ2-1; 14 nucleotides match TRBD2. Germline V lookup: CDR1 SGHVS, CDR2 FNYEAQ. The junction had 10 bases not matched to a gene; V was cut back by 4 bases and J by 2 bases. The CDR3 totals 19 residues. The CDR3 DNA reads as TGTGCCAGCAGCTCCGGGGGACTAGCGGGAGTCATGACCTACAATGAGCAGTTCTTC. Residues: CASSSGGLAGVMTYNEQFF.

V is TRBV19 and J is TRBJ2-1; the D gene is possibly TRBD1 (7 bases). CDR3 length: 16 amino acids. Per the germline V gene, CDR1 is LNHDA and CDR2 is SQIVND (reference sequence). The germline V and J ends were trimmed by 4 bases and 4 bases, with 17 bases remaining between them. CDR3 DNA sequence: TGTGCCAGTAGTAAAGGGGGCCAGGGAGGTTACAATGAGCAGTTCTTC. This codes for CASSKGGQGGYNEQFF.

The rearrangement links TRBV10-3 to TRBJ1-2; TRBD1 matches at 7 bases. The J segment lost 0 bases and the V segment lost 1 base, leaving 2 bases of the junction unmatched. The CDR3 covers 15 residues. Germline V CDR1 and CDR2: ENHRY, SYGVKD. This CDR3 is CAISEWTGSNYGYTF. The CDR3 DNA reads as TGTGCCATCAGTGAGTGGACAGGTTCTAACTATGGCTACACCTTC.

CDR3 sequence (DNA): TGTGCCAGCACCTTCTACGGGGGAAATAATTCACCCCTCCACTTT. This codes for CASTFYGGNNSPLHF. The gene calls are TRBV11-2 and TRBJ1-6; D might be TRBD1 (5 bases). V gave up 7 bases and J gave up 5 bases, with 15 bases separating them. This CDR3 spans 15 amino acids. From germline, CDR1 is SGHAT and CDR2 FQNNGV.

On this clone itself: Other DNA variants within this sample encode the same CDR3. The rearrangement links TRBV18 to TRBJ1-5; no clear D gene. The CDR3 has 13 amino acids. The germline CDR1 and CDR2 sequences are KGHSH and LQKENI. Trimming stripped 2 bases from V and 2 bases from J, with 4 bases between. DNA of the CDR3: TGTGCCAGCTCACCAGGCCGCAATCAGCCCCAGCATTTT. Its translation: CASSPGRNQPQHF.

The V call is TRBV7-6, the J call TRBJ1-3, with a weak D call TRBD1 (5 bases). CDR1 and CDR2 (germline): SGHVS, FNYEAQ. The CDR3 is 15 amino acids. V lost 1 base to trimming and J lost 0 bases, with 7 bases between them. The DNA of the CDR3 is TGTGCCAGCAGCTTAGGGACATTCTCTGGAAACACCATATATTTT. Translation gives CASSLGTFSGNTIYF.

V usage is TRBV7-9 and J usage is TRBJ1-1; perhaps TRBD1 as D (5 bases). Germline V gives CDR1 SEHNR, CDR2 FQNEAQ (reference sequence). The ends were cut back, 3 bases at V and 7 bases at J, with 18 bases in the middle. This CDR3 has 15 residues. CDR3 in amino acids: CASSLGMGEGNEAFF. The CDR3 bases are TGTGCCAGCAGCTTGGGGATGGGGGAGGGTAATGAAGCTTTCTTT.

The rearrangement links TRBV27 to TRBJ1-1, with TRBD1 as a possible D gene (5 bases). Germline CDR1 MNHEY, CDR2 SMNVEV (reference sequence). V was shortened by 7 bases and J by 6 bases, with 9 bases between the two germline ends. This CDR3 has 11 amino acids. CDR3 bases: TGTGCCAGCAATAGGGGCCCTGAAGCTTTCTTT. This gives the protein CASNRGPEAFF.

The CDR3 here is CASSQGPPGQGKNTEAFF. CDR3 coding DNA: TGTGCCAGCAGCCAAGGCCCGCCGGGACAGGGGAAGAACACTGAAGCTTTCTTT. The rearrangement links TRBV14 to TRBJ1-1, with 10 bases that match TRBD1. This CDR3 spans 18 amino acids. V dropped 1 base and J dropped 1; count of bases not matched to a gene: 9. Germline CDR1 reads SGHDN; CDR2 reads FVKESK. Drawing the rest from reference TRBV14 and TRBJ1-1, the complete variable domain is EAGVTQFPSHSVIEKGQTVTLRCDPISGHDNLYWYRRVMGKEIKFLLHFVKESKQDESGMPNNRFLAERTGGTYSTLKVQPAELEDSGVYFCASSQGPPGQGKNTEAFFGQGTRLTVV.

The rearrangement uses TRBV20-1 and TRBJ2-2; 11 bases are a match to TRBD2. Germline lookup yields CDR1 DFQATT and CDR2 SNEGSKA (reference sequence). The CDR3 runs 17 residues. With 3 bases clipped from V and 0 bases from J, the junction kept 6 bases outside the gene matches. CDR3 sequence (DNA): TGCAGTGCTAGTGTTATTAGCGGGAGGGCGAACACCGGGGAGCTGTTTTTT. It specifies CSASVISGRANTGELFF.

The V gene is TRBV18, the J gene TRBJ2-7, with D maybe TRBD1 (5 bases). This CDR3 comprises 14 residues. V lost 3 bases to trimming and J lost 3 bases, with 12 bases between them. Germline CDR1 and CDR2: KGHSH and LQKENI. The CDR3 nucleotides are TGTGCCAGCTCACCCACCTTAGACAGCTACGAGCAGTACTTC. Its protein product is CASSPTLDSYEQYF.

The CDR3 region has the DNA TGTGCCAGCAGCCTAACAGGGACCACTGAAGCTTTCTTT. It codes for CASSLTGTTEAFF. The rearrangement links TRBV7-9 to TRBJ1-1, with a weak D call TRBD1 (6 bases). Germline loops: CDR1 SEHNR, CDR2 FQNEAQ (reference sequence). This CDR3 spans 13 amino acids. V dropped 5 bases and J dropped 4 bases, with 11 bases sitting between them.

CDR3 sequence: CASSHIPRELAGALPPNTQYF. The CDR3 DNA reads as TGCGCCAGCAGCCACATACCACGGGAACTAGCGGGGGCCCTCCCACCTAATACGCAGTATTTT. This chain connects TRBV4-1 to TRBJ2-3, with 11 nucleotides matching TRBD2. This CDR3 has 21 amino acids. The germline V gene has CDR1 MGHRA and CDR2 YSYEKL. The V segment lost 3 bases and the J segment 7 bases; nucleotides outside the gene matches: 24.

The chain uses TRBV19 and TRBJ2-3; maybe TRBD1 (5 bases). Germline lookup yields CDR1 LNHDA and CDR2 SQIVND (reference sequence). The germline V and J ends were trimmed by 6 bases and 5 bases, with 12 bases remaining between them. CDR3 size: 13 residues. CDR3: CASSPQGGDTQYF. CDR3 DNA sequence: TGTGCCAGTAGCCCCCAGGGCGGAGATACGCAGTATTTT.

The chain combines TRBV6-1 with TRBJ2-1; D is unresolved. The CDR3 is 14 residues long. V was trimmed by 2 bases and J by 2 bases, leaving 7 bases between them. Germline CDR1 MNHNS, CDR2 SASEGT. The CDR3, as DNA: TGTGCCAGCAGTGAAATAGTTACCTACAATGAGCAGTTCTTC. This codes for CASSEIVTYNEQFF.

The chain carries TRBV6-5 and TRBJ1-3, with D perhaps matching TRBD1 (5 bases). The V and J ends lost 2 bases and 0 bases respectively, with 11 bases between them. CDR1 and CDR2 from the germline V gene are MNHEY and SVGAGI. CDR3 length: 16 residues. The CDR3 reads CASSYGTGSSGNTIYF. CDR3 coding DNA: TGTGCCAGCAGTTACGGAACAGGCAGCTCTGGAAACACCATATATTTT.

Points on this clone: Other DNA sequences in this sample translate to the same CDR3. The chain couples TRBV18 to TRBJ1-1; D is possibly TRBD1 (5 bases). The germline CDR1 and CDR2 sequences are KGHSH and LQKENI. The CDR3 sequence is 13 residues long. Trimming cost V 2 bases and J 2 bases, with 6 bases left between them. The DNA for the CDR3 is TGTGCCAGCTCACCAGGGGCTAACACTGAAGCTTTCTTT. It codes for CASSPGANTEAFF.

The genes are TRBV5-6 and TRBJ1-1; 8 positions agree with TRBD1. Germline V gene lookup returns CDR1 SGHDT and CDR2 YYEEEE. This CDR3 has 17 amino acids. Trimming removed 2 bases from V and 1 base from J; junction bases left unmatched: 10. The CDR3 loop is CASSLVKNRGWNTEAFF. CDR3 bases: TGTGCCAGCAGCTTAGTCAAAAACAGGGGGTGGAACACTGAAGCTTTCTTT.

DNA for the CDR3: TGTGCCAGCAGCTCTCCCCCACAGGGCGAGGGCAATCAGCCCCAGCATTTT. Its translation is CASSSPPQGEGNQPQHF. The chain uses TRBV21-1 and TRBJ1-5; TRBD1 reflects the table's D call only, with no check against the DNA. TRBV21-1 is a pseudogene segment. The CDR3 runs 17 residues.

This chain links TRBV24-1 with TRBJ2-7; D is possibly TRBD1 (6 bases). CDR1 is KGHDR, CDR2 SFDVKD, per germline. V was pared by 7 bases and J by 0 bases, with 21 bases between. CDR3 length: 17 amino acids. The CDR3 region is CATRLTQGPPRSYEQYF. The CDR3 bases are TGTGCCACCAGGCTTACACAGGGACCCCCTCGCTCCTACGAGCAGTACTTC.

The chain recombines TRBV7-9 with TRBJ1-2; tentatively, D is TRBD1 (5 bases). V dropped 5 bases and J dropped 4 bases, with 14 bases sitting between them. Per the germline V gene, CDR1 is SEHNR and CDR2 is FQNEAQ (reference sequence). CDR3 length equals 14 residues. The CDR3, as DNA: TGTGCCAGCAGCCCGGGGCGGGGCCCCTATGGCTACACCTTC. It yields the protein CASSPGRGPYGYTF.

V usage is TRBV9 and J usage is TRBJ2-3; a weak D match, TRBD2 (6 bases). The CDR3 is 12 residues long. Trimming removed 5 bases from V and 10 bases from J, with 14 bases in between. CDR1 and CDR2 (germline): SGDLS, YYNGEE. The CDR3 region has the DNA TGTGCCAGCAGACTCTTGGAGGGGCCGCAGTATTTT. Translated: CASRLLEGPQYF. The whole variable domain, remainder taken from reference TRBV9 and TRBJ2-3, is DSGVTQTPKHLITATGQRVTLRCSPRSGDLSVYWYQQSLDQGLQFLIQYYNGEERAKGNILERFSAQQFPDLHSELNLSSLELGDSALYFCASRLLEGPQYFGPGTRLTVL.

This clone has a handful of counts. The CDR3: CASSPTRAAQETQYF. CDR3 DNA: TGTGCCAGCAGCCCGACTAGGGCGGCGCAAGAGACCCAGTACTTC. The rearrangement joins TRBV3-1 (or the pseudogene TRBV3-2) to TRBJ2-5, with D perhaps TRBD2 (6 bases). The CDR3 runs to 15 residues. V was shortened by 4 bases and J by 2 bases, with 14 bases between the two germline ends. The germline CDR1 and CDR2 sequences are LGHDT and YNNKEL (reference sequence).

This rearrangement joins TRBV3-1 (or the pseudogene TRBV3-2) to TRBJ2-1; 13 bases are a match to TRBD2. The CDR3 spans 15 residues. V lost 4 bases and J lost 8; bases outside the gene matches: 5. CDR1 is LGHDT and CDR2 is YNNKEL in the germline V gene (reference sequence). This CDR3 is CASSPTSGGAYEQFF. Here the CDR3 DNA reads TGTGCCAGCAGCCCCACTAGCGGGGGGGCCTATGAGCAGTTCTTC.